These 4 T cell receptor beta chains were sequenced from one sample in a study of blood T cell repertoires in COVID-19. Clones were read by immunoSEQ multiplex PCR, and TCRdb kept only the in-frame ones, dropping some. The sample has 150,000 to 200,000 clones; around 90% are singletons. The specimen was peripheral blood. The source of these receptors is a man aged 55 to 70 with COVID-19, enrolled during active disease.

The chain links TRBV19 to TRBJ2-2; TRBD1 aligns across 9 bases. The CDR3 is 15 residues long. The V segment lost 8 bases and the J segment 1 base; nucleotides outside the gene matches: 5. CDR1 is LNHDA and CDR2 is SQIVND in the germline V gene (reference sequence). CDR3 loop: CASGDRVLNTGELFF. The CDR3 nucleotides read TGTGCCAGTGGGGACAGGGTCTTGAACACCGGGGAGCTGTTTTTT.

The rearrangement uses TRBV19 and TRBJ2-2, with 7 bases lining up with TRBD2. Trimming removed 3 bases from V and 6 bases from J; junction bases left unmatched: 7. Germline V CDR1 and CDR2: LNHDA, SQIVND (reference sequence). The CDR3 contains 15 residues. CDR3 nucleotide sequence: TGTGCCAGTAGTATGGGAGGGGTAAGGGCCGGGGAGCTGTTTTTT. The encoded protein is CASSMGGVRAGELFF.

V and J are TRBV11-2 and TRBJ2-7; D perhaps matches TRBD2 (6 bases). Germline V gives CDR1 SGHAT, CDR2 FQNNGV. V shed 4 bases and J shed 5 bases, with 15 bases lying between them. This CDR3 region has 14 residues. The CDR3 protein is CASSSWEGEDEQYF. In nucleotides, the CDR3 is TGTGCCAGCAGCTCCTGGGAAGGGGAGGACGAGCAGTACTTC.

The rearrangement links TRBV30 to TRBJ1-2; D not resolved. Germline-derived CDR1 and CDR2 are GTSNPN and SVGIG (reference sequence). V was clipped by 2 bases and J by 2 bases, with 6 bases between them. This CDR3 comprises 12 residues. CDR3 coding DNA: TGTGCCTGGAGTCAACTGAACTATGGCTACACCTTC. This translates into CAWSQLNYGYTF.